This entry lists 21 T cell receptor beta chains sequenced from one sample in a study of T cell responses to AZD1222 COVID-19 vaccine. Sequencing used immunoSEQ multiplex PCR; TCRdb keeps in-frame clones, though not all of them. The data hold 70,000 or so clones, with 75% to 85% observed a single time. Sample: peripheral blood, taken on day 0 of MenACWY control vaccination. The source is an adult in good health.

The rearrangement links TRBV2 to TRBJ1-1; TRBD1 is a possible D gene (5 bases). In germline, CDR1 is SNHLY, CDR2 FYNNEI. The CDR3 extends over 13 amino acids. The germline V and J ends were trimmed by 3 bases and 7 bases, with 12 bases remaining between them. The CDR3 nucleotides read TGTGCCAGCAGTGACGGGGTTGGGGGTGAAGCTTTCTTT. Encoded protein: CASSDGVGGEAFF.

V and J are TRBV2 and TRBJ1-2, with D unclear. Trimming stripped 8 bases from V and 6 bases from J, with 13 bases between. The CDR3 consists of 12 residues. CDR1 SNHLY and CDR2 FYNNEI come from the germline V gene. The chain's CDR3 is CASGKRSDGYTF. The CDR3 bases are TGTGCCAGCGGAAAGAGATCAGATGGCTACACCTTC.

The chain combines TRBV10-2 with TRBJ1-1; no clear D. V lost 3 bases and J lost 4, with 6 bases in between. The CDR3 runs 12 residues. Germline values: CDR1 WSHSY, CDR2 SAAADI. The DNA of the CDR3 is TGCGCCAGCAGTGATTCTTCCACTGAAGCTTTCTTT. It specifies CASSDSSTEAFF.

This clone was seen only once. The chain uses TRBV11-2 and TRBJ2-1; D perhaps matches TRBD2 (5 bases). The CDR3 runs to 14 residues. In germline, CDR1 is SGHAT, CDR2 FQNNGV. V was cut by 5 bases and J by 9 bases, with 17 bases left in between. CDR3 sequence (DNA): TGTGCCAGCAGCCTCGACCCGGGGTTGAGTGAGCAGTTCTTC. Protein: CASSLDPGLSEQFF.

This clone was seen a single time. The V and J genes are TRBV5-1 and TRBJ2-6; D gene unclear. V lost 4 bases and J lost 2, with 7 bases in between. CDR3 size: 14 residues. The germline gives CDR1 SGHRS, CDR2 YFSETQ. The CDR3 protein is CASSLLPGANVLTF. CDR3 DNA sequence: TGCGCCAGCAGCCTGCTCCCTGGGGCCAACGTCCTGACTTTC.

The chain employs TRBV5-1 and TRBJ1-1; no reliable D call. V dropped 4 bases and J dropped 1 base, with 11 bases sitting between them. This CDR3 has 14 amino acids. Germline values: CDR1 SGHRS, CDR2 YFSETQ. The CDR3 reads CASSEDVTNTEAFF. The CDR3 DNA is TGCGCCAGCAGCGAGGACGTCACGAACACTGAAGCTTTCTTT.

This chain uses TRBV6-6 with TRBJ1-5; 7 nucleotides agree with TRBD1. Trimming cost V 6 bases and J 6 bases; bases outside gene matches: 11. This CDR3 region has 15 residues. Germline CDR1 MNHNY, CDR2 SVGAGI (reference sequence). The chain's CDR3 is CASRPDREGPQPQHF. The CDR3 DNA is TGTGCCAGCAGACCCGACAGGGAAGGGCCTCAGCCCCAGCATTTT.

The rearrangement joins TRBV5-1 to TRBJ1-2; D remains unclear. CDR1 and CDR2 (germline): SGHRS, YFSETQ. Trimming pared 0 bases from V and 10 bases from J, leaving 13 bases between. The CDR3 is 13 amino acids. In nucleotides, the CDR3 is TGCGCCAGCAGCTTGGAGGCAGAAATAAACTACACCTTC. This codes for CASSLEAEINYTF.

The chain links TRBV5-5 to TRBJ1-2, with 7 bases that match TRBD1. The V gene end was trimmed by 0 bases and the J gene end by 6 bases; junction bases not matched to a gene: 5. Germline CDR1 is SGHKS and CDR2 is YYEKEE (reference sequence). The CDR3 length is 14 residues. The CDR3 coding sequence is TGTGCCAGCAGCTTGGTAGGGGGCGCGGATGGCTACACCTTC. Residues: CASSLVGGADGYTF.

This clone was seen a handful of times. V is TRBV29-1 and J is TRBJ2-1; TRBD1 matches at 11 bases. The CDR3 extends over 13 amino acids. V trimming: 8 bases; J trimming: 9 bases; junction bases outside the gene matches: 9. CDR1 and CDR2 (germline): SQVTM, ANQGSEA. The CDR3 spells CSLRGQGAGEQFF. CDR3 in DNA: TGCAGCCTCCGTGGACAGGGGGCGGGTGAGCAGTTCTTC.

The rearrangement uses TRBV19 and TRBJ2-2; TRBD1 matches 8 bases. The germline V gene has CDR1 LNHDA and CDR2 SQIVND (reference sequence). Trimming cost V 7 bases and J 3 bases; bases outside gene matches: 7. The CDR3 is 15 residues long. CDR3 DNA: TGTGCCAGTACCCCGGGACAGGCTTACACCGGGGAGCTGTTTTTT. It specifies CASTPGQAYTGELFF.

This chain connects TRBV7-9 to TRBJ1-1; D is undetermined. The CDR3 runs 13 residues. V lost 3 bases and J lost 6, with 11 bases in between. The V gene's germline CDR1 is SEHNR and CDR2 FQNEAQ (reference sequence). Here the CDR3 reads CASSLGGEPEAFF. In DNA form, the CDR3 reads TGTGCCAGCAGCTTGGGTGGAGAGCCTGAAGCTTTCTTT.

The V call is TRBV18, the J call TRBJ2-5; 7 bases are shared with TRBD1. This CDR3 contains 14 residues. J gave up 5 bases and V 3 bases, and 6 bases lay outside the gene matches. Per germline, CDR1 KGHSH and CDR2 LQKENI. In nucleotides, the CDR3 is TGTGCCAGCTCACCGTGGCAGGGGGTGGAGACCCAGTACTTC. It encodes CASSPWQGVETQYF. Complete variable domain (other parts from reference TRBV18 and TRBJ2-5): NAGVMQNPRHLVRRRGQEARLRCSPMKGHSHVYWYRQLPEEGLKFMVYLQKENIIDESGMPKERFSAEFPKEGPSILRIQQVVRGDSAAYFCASSPWQGVETQYFGPGTRLLVL.

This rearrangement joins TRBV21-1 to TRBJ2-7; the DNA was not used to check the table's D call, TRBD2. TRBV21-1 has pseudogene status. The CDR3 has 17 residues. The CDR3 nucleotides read TGTGCCAGCAGCAGAGAGACTAGCGGAGGTGGGTTCTACGAGCAGTACTTC. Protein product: CASSRETSGGGFYEQYF.

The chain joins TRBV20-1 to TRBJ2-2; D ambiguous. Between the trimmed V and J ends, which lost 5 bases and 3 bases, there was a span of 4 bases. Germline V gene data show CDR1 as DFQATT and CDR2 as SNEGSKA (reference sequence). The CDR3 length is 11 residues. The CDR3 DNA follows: TGCAGTGCTGACTACACCGGGGAGCTGTTTTTT. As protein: CSADYTGELFF.

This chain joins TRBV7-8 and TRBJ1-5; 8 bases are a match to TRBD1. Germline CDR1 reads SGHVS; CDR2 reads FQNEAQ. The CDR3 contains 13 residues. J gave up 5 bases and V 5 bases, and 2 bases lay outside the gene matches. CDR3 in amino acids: CASSVDRDQPQHF. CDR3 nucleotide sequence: TGTGCCAGCAGCGTGGACAGGGATCAGCCCCAGCATTTT.

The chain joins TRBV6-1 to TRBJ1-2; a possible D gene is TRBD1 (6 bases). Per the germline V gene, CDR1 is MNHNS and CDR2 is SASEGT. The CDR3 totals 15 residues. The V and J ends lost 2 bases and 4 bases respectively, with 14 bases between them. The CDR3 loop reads CASSEYPQGPYGYTF. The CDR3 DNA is TGTGCCAGCAGTGAATATCCCCAGGGGCCCTATGGCTACACCTTC.

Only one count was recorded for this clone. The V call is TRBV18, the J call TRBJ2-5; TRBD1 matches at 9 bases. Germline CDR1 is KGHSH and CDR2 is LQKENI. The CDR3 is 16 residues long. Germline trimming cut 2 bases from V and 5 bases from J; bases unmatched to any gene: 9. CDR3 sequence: CASSPAGTGRRETQYF. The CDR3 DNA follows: TGTGCCAGCTCACCAGCCGGGACAGGGCGACGGGAGACCCAGTACTTC. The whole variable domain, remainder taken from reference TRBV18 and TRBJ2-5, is NAGVMQNPRHLVRRRGQEARLRCSPMKGHSHVYWYRQLPEEGLKFMVYLQKENIIDESGMPKERFSAEFPKEGPSILRIQQVVRGDSAAYFCASSPAGTGRRETQYFGPGTRLLVL.

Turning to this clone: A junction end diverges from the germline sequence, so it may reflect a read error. For the CDR3, the DNA is TGTGCCAGCAGCGTAGCCGGGACTAGACTCCCTGGGGCCAACGTCCTGACTTTC. Residues: CASSVAGTRLPGANVLTF. The chain uses TRBV7-2 and TRBJ2-6; 8 bases line up with TRBD2. Germline values: CDR1 SGHTA, CDR2 FQGNSA. The CDR3 has 18 amino acids.

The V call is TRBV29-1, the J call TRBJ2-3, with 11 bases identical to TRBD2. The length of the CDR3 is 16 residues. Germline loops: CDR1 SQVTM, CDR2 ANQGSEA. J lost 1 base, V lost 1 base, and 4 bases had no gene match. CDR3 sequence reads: CSVEGGTSGRTDTQYF. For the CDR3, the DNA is TGCAGCGTTGAAGGGGGGACTAGCGGACGCACAGATACGCAGTATTTT.

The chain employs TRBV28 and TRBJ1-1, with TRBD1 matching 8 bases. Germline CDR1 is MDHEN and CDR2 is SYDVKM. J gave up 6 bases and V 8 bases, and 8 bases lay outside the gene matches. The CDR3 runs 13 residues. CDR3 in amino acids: CASRSQGVAEAFF. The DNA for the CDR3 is TGTGCCAGCCGTTCACAGGGGGTGGCTGAAGCTTTCTTT.